The entry that follows covers one T cell receptor (beta chain) sequence. Source study methods: It was from reference gene primer amplification that nucleated cell counts were estimated. Generated by immunoSEQ multiplex PCR, the TCRdb table keeps only in-frame clones and is missing some. That table gives V, J and clone size, and the DNA gave D and trimming. Here the sample spans about 160,000 clones, around 90% being singletons. The data were taken from a study of blood T cell repertoires in COVID-19. In the study overall: Sites in the United States, Italy and Spain provided acute and convalescent COVID-19 samples. The analysed material was cDNA or gDNA that came from T cells, B-cell-depleted T cells, or PBMCs.

This CDR3 is 14 amino acids long. CDR1 SGHNT and CDR2 YYREEE come from the germline V gene (reference sequence). After removal of 4 bases from V and 8 bases from J, the junction contained 7 bases not matched to a gene. Input material: peripheral blood. This sequence was found in an older woman who had recovered from COVID-19. V is TRBV5-4 and J is TRBJ2-4, with 9 bases that match TRBD1. CDR3 protein: CASSLQGAGDIQYF. CDR3 nucleotide sequence: TGTGCCAGCAGCCTACAGGGGGCAGGGGACATTCAGTACTTC.